One T cell receptor (beta chain) is described in this entry. These data belong to a study of blood T cell repertoires in COVID-19. This CDR3 has 12 residues. The germline V gene has CDR1 MRHNA and CDR2 SNTAGT. The V gene lost 2 bases and the J gene lost 6 bases, with 8 bases spanning the gap. Measured with immunoSEQ multiplex PCR; TCRdb has only the in-frame clones, and not every one. Counted here are fewer than 120,000 clones, approximately 68% occurring once; the ten biggest clones make up 6.5% to 8.5%. This chain joins TRBV6-4 and TRBJ2-7, with D possibly being TRBD2 (5 bases). The specimen sequenced was peripheral blood. The clonotype was recovered from a woman aged 55-70 years with acute or convalescent COVID-19. CDR3 bases: TGTGCCAGCAGTGACAACCGGGGCGAGCAGTACTTC. Its translation: CASSDNRGEQYF.